This T cell receptor beta chain was recovered during a study of T-cell memory formation after mild COVID-19. As concerns this clonotype: Its matching antigen is unknown.

MiXCR, applied by TCRdb to the 5' RACE reads, yields one record per CDR3 protein. The sample holds about 310,000 distinct CDR3 sequences, around 19% seen once. Broader study findings: Memory sampled before infection contained some responding clones, suggesting cross-reactive memory joined. Among CD4+ contracting clones, most were CM and EM, and CD8+ ones EMRA. From day 15 to 85, contracting clones were balanced between CD4 and CD8, whereas later expanders leaned toward CD4+.

V was trimmed by 1 base and J by 2 bases, leaving 15 bases between them. CDR3 size: 17 residues. The chain has TRBV12-3 or TRBV12-4 and TRBJ1-5; no definite D call. The sample consisted of PBMCs or a T cell subset sorted from them (not recorded which). This receptor was obtained from a man aged 18 to 30 who had mild COVID-19 (a few samples of this study predate the infection). Cell type and time point are not known. The CDR3 DNA reads TGTGCCAGCAGTTTAGTACTGTCAAGGGCTGGCAATCAGCCCCAGCATTTT. Translated: CASSLVLSRAGNQPQHF.